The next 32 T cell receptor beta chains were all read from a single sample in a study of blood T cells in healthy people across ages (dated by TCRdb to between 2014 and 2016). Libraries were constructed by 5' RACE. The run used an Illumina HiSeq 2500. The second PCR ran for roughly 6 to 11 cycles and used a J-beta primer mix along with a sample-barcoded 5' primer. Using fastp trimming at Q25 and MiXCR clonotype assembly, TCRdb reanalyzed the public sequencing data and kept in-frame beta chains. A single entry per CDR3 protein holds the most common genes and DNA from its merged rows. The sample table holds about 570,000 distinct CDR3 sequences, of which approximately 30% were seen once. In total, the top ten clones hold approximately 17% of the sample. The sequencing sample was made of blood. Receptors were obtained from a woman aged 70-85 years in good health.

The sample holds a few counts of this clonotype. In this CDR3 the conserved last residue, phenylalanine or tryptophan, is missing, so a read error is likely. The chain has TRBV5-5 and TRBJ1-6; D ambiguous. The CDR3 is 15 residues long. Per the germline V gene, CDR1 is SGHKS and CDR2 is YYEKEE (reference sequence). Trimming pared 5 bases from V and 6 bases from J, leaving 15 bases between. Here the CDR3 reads CASRSFGAPNSPLHL. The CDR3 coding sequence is TGTGCCAGCAGGTCCTTCGGAGCTCCTAATTCACCCCTCCACCTT.

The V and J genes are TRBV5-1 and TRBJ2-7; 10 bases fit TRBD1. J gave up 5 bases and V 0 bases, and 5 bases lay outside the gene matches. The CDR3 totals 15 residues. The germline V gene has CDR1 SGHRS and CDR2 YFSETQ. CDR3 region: CASSLGGQGVHEQYF. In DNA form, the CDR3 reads TGCGCCAGCAGCTTGGGCGGACAGGGGGTCCACGAGCAGTACTTC.

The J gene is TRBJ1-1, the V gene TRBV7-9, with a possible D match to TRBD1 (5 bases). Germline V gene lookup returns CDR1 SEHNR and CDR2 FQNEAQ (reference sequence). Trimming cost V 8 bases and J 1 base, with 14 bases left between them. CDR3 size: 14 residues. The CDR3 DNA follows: TGTGCCAGCGGCCCAGGGCAGTGGAACACTGAAGCTTTCTTT. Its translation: CASGPGQWNTEAFF.

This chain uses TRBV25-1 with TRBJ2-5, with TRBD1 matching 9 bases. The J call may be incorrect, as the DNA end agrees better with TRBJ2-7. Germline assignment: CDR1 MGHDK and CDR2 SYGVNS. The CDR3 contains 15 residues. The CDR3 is CASSPGTGKGYEQYF. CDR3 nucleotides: TGTGCCAGCAGCCCCGGGACAGGGAAGGGCTACGAGCAGTACTTC.

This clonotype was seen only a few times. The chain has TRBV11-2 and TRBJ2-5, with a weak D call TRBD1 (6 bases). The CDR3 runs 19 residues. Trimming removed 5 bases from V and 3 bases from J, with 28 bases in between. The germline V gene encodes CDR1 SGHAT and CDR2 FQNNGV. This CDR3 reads CASSKNRVGSGIGKETQYF. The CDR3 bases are TGTGCCAGCAGCAAGAACAGGGTAGGGTCCGGGATAGGGAAAGAGACCCAGTACTTC.

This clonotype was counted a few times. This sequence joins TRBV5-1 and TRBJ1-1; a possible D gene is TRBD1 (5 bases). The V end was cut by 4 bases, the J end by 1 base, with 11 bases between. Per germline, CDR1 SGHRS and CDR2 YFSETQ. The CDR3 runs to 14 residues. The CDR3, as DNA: TGCGCCAGCAGCCTCGACAGCTGGAACACTGAAGCTTTCTTT. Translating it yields CASSLDSWNTEAFF.

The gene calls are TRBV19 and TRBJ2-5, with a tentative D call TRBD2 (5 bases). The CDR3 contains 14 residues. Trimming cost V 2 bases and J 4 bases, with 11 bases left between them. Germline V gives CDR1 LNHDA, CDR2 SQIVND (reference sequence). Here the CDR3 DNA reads TGTGCCAGTAGTATAACCGGGGTACGAGAGACCCAGTACTTC. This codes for CASSITGVRETQYF.

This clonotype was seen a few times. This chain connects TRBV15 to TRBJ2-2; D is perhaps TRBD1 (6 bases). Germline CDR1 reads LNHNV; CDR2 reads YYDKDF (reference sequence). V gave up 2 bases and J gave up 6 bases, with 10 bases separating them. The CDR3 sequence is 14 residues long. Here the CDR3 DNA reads TGTGCCACCAGCAGATACAGGGCCCCCGGGGAGCTGTTTTTT. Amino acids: CATSRYRAPGELFF.

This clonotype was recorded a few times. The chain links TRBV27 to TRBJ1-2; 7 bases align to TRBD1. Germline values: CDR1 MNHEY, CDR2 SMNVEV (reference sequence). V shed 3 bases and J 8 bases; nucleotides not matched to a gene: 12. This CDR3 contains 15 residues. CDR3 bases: TGTGCCAGCAGTTTTTTCCCAGGGGGGCTGGGCGGCTACACCTTC. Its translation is CASSFFPGGLGGYTF.

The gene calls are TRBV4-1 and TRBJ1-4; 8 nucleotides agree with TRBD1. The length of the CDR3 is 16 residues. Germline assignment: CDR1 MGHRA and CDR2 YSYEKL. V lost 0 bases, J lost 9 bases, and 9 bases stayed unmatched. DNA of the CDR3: TGCGCCAGCAGCCAAGATAAGGGGGCAGGGGGCAAAAAACTGTTTTTT. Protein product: CASSQDKGAGGKKLFF.

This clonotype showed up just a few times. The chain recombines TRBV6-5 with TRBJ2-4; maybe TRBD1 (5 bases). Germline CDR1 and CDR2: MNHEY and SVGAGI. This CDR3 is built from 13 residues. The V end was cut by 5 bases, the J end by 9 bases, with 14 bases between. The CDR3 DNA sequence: TGTGCCAGCAGTGATCCCAGGGTCGGCATTCAGTACTTC. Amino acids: CASSDPRVGIQYF.

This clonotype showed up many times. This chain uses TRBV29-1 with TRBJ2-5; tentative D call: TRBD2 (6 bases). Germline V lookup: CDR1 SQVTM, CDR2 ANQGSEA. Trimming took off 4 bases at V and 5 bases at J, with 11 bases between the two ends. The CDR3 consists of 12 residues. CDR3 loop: CSVATSQETQYF. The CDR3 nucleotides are TGCAGCGTTGCGACTAGTCAGGAGACCCAGTACTTC.

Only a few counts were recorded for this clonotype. As DNA, the CDR3 is TGTGCCAGCAGCCGTAGCGGCTACAATGAGCAGTTCTTC. Its translation: CASSRSGYNEQFF. This sequence joins TRBV3-1 and TRBJ2-1, with TRBD2 as a possible D gene (6 bases). Germline V gene sequence: CDR1 LGHDT, CDR2 YNNKEL (reference sequence). This CDR3 spans 13 amino acids. The V and J ends lost 4 bases and 3 bases respectively, with 7 bases between them.

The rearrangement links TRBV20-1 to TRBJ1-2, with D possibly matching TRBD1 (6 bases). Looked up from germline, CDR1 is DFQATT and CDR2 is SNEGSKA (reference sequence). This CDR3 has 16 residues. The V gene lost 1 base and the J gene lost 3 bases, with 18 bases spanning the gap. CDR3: CSARVGQLNLYYGYTF. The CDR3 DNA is TGCAGTGCTAGAGTGGGACAACTAAACCTATACTATGGCTACACCTTC.

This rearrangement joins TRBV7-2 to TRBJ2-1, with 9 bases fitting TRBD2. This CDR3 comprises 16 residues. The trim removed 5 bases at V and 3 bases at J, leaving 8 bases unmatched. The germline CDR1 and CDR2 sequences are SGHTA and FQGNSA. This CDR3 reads CASSPRGRGGYNEQFF. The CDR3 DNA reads TGTGCCAGCAGCCCTAGGGGGCGGGGGGGCTACAATGAGCAGTTCTTC.

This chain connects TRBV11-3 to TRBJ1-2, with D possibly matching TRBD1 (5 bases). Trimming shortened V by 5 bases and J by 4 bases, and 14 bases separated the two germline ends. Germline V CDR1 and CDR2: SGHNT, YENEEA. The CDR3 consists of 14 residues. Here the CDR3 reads CASSVRGEGYGYTF. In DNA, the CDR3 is TGTGCCAGCAGCGTTAGGGGAGAAGGCTATGGCTACACCTTC.

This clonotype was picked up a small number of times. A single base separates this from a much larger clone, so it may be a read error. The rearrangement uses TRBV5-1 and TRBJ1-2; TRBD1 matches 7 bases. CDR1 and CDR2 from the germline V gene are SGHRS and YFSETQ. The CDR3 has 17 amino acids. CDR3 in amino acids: CASSAWPSGQLNNGYTF. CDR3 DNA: TGCGCCAGCAGCGCCTGGCCGTCGGGACAGCTTAACAATGGCTACACCTTC.

DNA for the CDR3: TGCGCCAGCAGCTTGGTTTATCAACAGGGCAGGACTGAAGCTTTCTTT. This encodes CASSLVYQQGRTEAFF. The chain is built from TRBV5-1 and TRBJ1-1; D might be TRBD1 (6 bases). The CDR3 sequence is 16 residues long. Per germline, CDR1 SGHRS and CDR2 YFSETQ. V lost 0 bases and J 5 bases, leaving 17 bases between the germline ends. The full variable domain, with the rest looked up from reference TRBV5-1 and TRBJ1-1, is KAGVTQTPRYLIKTRGQQVTLSCSPISGHRSVSWYQQTPGQGLQFLFEYFSETQRNKGNFPGRFSGRQFSNSRSEMNVSTLELGDSALYLCASSLVYQQGRTEAFFGQGTRLTVV.

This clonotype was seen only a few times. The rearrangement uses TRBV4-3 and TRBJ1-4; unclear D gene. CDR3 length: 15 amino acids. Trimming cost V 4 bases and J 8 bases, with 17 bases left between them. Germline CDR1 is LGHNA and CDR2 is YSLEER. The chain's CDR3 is CASSPPGFGSEKLFF. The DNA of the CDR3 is TGCGCCAGCAGCCCTCCTGGGTTTGGGAGCGAAAAACTGTTTTTT.

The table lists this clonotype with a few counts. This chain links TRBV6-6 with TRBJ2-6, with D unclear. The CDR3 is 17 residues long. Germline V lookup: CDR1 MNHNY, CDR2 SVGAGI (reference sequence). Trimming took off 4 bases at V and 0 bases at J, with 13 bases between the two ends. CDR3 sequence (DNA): TGTGCCAGCAGTTTAGCAGGTTTAACCTCTGGGGCCAACGTCCTGACTTTC. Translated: CASSLAGLTSGANVLTF.

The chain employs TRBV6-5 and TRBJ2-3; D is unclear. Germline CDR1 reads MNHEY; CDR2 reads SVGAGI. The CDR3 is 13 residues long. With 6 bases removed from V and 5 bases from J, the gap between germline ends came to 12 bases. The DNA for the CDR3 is TGTGCCAGCAGCGCTGTTGAATTAGATACGCAGTATTTT. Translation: CASSAVELDTQYF.

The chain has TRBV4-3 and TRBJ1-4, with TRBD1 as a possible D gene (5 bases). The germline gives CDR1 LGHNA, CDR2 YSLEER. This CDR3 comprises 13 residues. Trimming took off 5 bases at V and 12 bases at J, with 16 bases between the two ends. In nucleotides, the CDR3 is TGCGCCAGCAGCTGGATGGGAGGGGAGGAACTGTTTTTT. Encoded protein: CASSWMGGEELFF.

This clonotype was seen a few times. The CDR3 DNA is TGTGCCAGCAGCTTATCCGGACAGGGTGCCTACGAGCAGTACTTC. Its translation is CASSLSGQGAYEQYF. This rearrangement joins TRBV7-2 to TRBJ2-7, with TRBD1 identical over 8 bases. The CDR3 has 15 amino acids. V shed 2 bases, J shed 2 bases, and the junction held 5 bases outside the gene matches. Germline V lookup: CDR1 SGHTA, CDR2 FQGNSA.

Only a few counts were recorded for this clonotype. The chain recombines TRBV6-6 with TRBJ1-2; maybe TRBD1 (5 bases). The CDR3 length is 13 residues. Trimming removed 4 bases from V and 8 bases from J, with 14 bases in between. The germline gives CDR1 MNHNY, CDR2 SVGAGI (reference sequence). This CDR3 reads CASSFNSGVGYTF. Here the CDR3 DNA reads TGTGCCAGCAGTTTTAATTCGGGGGTCGGCTACACCTTC.

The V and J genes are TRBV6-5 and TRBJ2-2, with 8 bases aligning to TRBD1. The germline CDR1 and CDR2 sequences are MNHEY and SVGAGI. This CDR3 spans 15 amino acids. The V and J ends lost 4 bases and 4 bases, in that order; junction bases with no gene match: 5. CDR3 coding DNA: TGTGCCAGCAGTTCTCAGGGGGCGCTCACCGGGGAGCTGTTTTTT. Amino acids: CASSSQGALTGELFF.

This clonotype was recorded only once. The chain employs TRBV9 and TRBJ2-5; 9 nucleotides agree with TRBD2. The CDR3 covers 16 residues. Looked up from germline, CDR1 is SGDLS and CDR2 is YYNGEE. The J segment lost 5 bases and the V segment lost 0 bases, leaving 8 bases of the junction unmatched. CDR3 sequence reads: CASSVGLAGIQETQYF. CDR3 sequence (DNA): TGTGCCAGCAGCGTAGGCCTAGCGGGAATCCAGGAGACCCAGTACTTC.

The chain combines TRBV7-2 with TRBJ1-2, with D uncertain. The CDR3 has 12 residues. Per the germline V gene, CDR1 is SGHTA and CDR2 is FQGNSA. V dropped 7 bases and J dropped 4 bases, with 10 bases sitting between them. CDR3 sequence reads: CASTSRVYGYTF. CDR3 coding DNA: TGTGCCAGCACCTCAAGGGTCTATGGCTACACCTTC.

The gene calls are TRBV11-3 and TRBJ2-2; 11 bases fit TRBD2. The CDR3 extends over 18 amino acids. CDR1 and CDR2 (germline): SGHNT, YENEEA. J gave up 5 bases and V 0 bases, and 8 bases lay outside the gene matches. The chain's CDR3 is CASSLDRLAGGRTGELFF. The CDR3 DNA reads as TGTGCCAGCAGCTTAGATCGCCTAGCGGGGGGCCGAACCGGGGAGCTGTTTTTT.

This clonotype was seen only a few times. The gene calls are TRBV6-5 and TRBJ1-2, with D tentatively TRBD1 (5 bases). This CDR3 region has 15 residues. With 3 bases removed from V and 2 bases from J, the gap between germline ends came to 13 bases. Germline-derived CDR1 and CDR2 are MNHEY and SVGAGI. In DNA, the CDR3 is TGTGCCAGCAGTTATTTCCAGGGTGGGAACTATGGCTACACCTTC. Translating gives CASSYFQGGNYGYTF.

CDR3 in amino acids: CASSLYGQGQDTF. The CDR3 nucleotides are TGTGCCAGCAGCTTATATGGGCAGGGCCAGGACACCTTC. The genes are TRBV11-2 and TRBJ1-2; maybe TRBD1 (5 bases). Trimming pared 2 bases from V and 12 bases from J, leaving 16 bases between. The V gene's germline CDR1 is SGHAT and CDR2 FQNNGV. The CDR3 is 13 amino acids.

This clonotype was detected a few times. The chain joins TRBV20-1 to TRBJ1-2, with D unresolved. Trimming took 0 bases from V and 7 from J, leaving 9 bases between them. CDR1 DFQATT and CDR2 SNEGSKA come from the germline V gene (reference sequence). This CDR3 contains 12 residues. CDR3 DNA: TGCAGTGCTAGAGATTTTCCTGCTGGCTACACCTTC. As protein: CSARDFPAGYTF.

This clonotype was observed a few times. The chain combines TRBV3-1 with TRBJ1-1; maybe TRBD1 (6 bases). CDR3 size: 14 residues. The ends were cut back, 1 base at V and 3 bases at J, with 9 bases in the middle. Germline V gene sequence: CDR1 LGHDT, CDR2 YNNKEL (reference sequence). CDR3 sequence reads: CASSQGGRDTEAFF. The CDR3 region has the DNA TGTGCCAGCAGCCAAGGGGGGCGAGACACTGAAGCTTTCTTT.